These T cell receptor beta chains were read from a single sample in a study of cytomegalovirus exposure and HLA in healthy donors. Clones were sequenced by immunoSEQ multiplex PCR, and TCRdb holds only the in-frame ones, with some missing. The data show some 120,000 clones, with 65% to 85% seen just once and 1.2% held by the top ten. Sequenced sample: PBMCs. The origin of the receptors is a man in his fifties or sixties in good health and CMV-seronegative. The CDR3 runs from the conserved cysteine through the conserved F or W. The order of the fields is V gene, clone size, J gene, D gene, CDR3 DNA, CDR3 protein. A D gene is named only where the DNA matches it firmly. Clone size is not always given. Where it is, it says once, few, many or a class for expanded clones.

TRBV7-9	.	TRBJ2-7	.	TGTGCCAGCAGCCCTGGGAGCTACGAGCAGTACTTC	CASSPGSYEQYF
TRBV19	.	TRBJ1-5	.	TGTGCCAGTAGTATGGACAGTTGGGACAATCAGCCCCAGCATTTT	CASSMDSWDNQPQHF
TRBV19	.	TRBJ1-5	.	TGTGCCACCTCCCTCGGACAGATATATCAGCCCCAGCATTTT	CATSLGQIYQPQHF
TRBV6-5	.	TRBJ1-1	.	TGTGCCAGCAGTTACTCGACTGTCATGAACACTGAAGCTTTCTTT	CASSYSTVMNTEAFF
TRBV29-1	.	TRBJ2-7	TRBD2	TGCAGCGTTGAAGGAACCGGGACTAAGGGTTACGAGCAGTACTTC	CSVEGTGTKGYEQYF
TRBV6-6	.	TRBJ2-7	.	TGTGCCAGCTCTGGAGACAGGATGACCTCCTACGAGCAGTACTTC	CASSGDRMTSYEQYF
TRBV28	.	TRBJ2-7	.	TGTGCAAACAGGGATGACTACGAGCAGTACTTC	CANRDDYEQYF
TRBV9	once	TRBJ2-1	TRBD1	TGTGCCAGCAGCCCAGGGACAGGCTCCTACAATGAGCAGTTCTTC	CASSPGTGSYNEQFF
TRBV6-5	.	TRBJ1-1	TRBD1	TGTGCCAGCAGAATCACCGGGACAGGGGGCGAAGCTTTCTTT	CASRITGTGGEAFF
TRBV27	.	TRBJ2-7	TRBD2	TGTGCCAGCAGTCAACTAGCGGGGACCCAAAATGAACACGAGCAGTACTTC	CASSQLAGTQNEHEQYF
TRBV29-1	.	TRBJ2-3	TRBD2	TGCAGCGTTGAAGCTAGCGGGATAACAGATACGCAGTATTTT	CSVEASGITDTQYF
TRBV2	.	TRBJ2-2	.	TGTGCCAGCAGTGTAGGGGGAGAGCCCACCGGGGAGCTGTTTTTT	CASSVGGEPTGELFF
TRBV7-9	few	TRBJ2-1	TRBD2	TGTGCCAGCAGCTTCTATAAGTTAGCGGGGGATTACAATGAGCAGTTCTTC	CASSFYKLAGDYNEQFF
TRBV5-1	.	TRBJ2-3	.	TGCGCCAGCACCCGGTCGGTCCCCGGCACAGATACGCAGTATTTT	CASTRSVPGTDTQYF
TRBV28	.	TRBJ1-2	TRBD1	TGTGCCAGCATTACAGGGGGCCAAAACTATGGCTACACCTTC	CASITGGQNYGYTF
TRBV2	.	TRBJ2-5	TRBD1	TGTGCCAGCAGGTCGACAGGGGAAGAGACCCAGTACTTC	CASRSTGEETQYF
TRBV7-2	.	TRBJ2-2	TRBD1	TGTGCCAGCAGCCGAAGAGGACAGGGCAATTCGGCCGGGGAGCTGTTTTTT	CASSRRGQGNSAGELFF
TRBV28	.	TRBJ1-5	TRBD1	TGTGCCAGCAACAGGGGGAACAATCAGCCCCAGCATTTT	CASNRGNNQPQHF
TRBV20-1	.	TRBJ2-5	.	TGCAGTCCGCGAGAGACCCAGTACTTC	CSPRETQYF
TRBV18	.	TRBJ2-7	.	TGTGCCAGCTCATCAGACTCCTACGAGCAGTACTTC	CASSSDSYEQYF
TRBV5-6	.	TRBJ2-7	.	TGTGCCAGCAGCCCGGGAACCTCCGGCGAGCAGTACTTC	CASSPGTSGEQYF
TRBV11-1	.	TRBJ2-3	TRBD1	TGTGCCAGCAGCCGCACCGGGACAGATACAGATACGCAGTATTTT	CASSRTGTDTDTQYF
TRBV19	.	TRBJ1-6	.	TGTGCCAGTAGTATACAGGGAATGGGTTCACCCCTCCACTTT	CASSIQGMGSPLHF
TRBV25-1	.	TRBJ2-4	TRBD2	TGTGCCAGCAGTGAATTTGAGGGAGGGGACATTCAGTACTTC	CASSEFEGGDIQYF
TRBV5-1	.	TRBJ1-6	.	TGCGCCAGCAGCTTGGAAACCACCGGTTATAATTCACCCCTCCACTTT	CASSLETTGYNSPLHF
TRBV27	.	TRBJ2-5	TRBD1	TGTGCCAGCAGTGGGGGGACAGGGGCCCAAGAGACCCAGTACTTC	CASSGGTGAQETQYF
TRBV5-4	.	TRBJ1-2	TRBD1	TGTGCCAGCAGCTTGCAGGGGGCGGTTAACTATGGCTACACCTTC	CASSLQGAVNYGYTF
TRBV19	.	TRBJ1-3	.	TGTGCCAGTCAGGGAGGGGGCTCTGGAAACACCATATATTTT	CASQGGGSGNTIYF
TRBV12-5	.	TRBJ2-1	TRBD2	TGTGCTAGTGTGGCTAGCGGAACGAATGAGCAGTTCTTC	CASVASGTNEQFF
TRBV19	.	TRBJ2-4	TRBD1	TGTGCCAGTAGTATAGGGGACAGGGGTACCAAAAACATTCAGTACTTC	CASSIGDRGTKNIQYF
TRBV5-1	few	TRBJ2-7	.	TGCGCCAGCAGCTCGGGACATAGCGCCTACGAGCAGTACTTC	CASSSGHSAYEQYF
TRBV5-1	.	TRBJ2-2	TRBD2	TGCGCCAGCAGCTTGGAAGCGGGAGGTCACACCGGGGAGCTGTTTTTT	CASSLEAGGHTGELFF
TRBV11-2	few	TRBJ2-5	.	TGTGCCAGCAGACGGTACCAAGAGACCCAGTACTTC	CASRRYQETQYF
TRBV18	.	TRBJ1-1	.	TGTGCCAGCTCACCACTCAGGTCCAACACTGAAGCTTTCTTT	CASSPLRSNTEAFF
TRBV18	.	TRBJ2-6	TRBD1	TGTGCCAGCTCACCGCGGACAGGGGGGATTGCTGGGGCCAACGTCCTGACTTTC	CASSPRTGGIAGANVLTF
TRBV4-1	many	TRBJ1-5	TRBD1	TGCGCCAGCAGCGCGCGAATTAACAGGGGACGAGATCAGCCCCAGCATTTT	CASSARINRGRDQPQHF
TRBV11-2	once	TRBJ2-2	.	TGTGCCAGCAGCTTATATGCTATTCAGGTCTCCGGGGAGCTGTTTTTT	CASSLYAIQVSGELFF
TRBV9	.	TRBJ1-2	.	TGTGCCAGCAGCGTAGGAATCGGGAACTCCTATGGCTACACCTTC	CASSVGIGNSYGYTF
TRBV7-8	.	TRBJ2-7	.	TGTGCCAGCACCTCCGTGGGGGGAGTAGGGGAGCAGTACTTC	CASTSVGGVGEQYF
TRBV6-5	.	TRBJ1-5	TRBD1	TGTGCCAGCAGCTCTGACAGGGGTGGCAATCAGCCCCAGCATTTT	CASSSDRGGNQPQHF
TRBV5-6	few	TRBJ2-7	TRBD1	TGTGCCAGCAGCTTGGTTCCCAGGGGGCAATCCTACGAGCAGTACTTC	CASSLVPRGQSYEQYF
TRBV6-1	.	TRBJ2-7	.	TGTGCCAGCAGTGAAGAAAACAGTCGCCAGACCTACGAGCAGTACTTC	CASSEENSRQTYEQYF
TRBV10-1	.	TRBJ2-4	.	TGCGCCAGCAGTGAGTCCGGGGGTTTAGCCAAAAACATTCAGTACTTC	CASSESGGLAKNIQYF
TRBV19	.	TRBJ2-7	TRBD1	TGTGCCAGTAGTATAGCGGGGACAGGCAAGAACGAGCAGTACTTC	CASSIAGTGKNEQYF
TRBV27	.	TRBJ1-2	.	TGTGCCAGCAGTTATGGACTCAGCTATGGCTACACCTTC	CASSYGLSYGYTF
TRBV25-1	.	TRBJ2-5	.	TGTGCCAGCAGTGAGTCCGGGATTCAAGAGACCCAGTACTTC	CASSESGIQETQYF
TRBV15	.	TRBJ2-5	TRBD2	TGTGCCACCAGCACCGGGACTAGCTACGAGACCCAGTACTTC	CATSTGTSYETQYF
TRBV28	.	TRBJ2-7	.	TGTGCCAGCAGTTTAGCGGGCAGCCCTCCTGACGAGCAGTACTTC	CASSLAGSPPDEQYF